Listed here are 11 T cell receptor beta chains from one sample, sequenced in a study of shared clonotypes between healthy human individuals. Profiled with immunoSEQ multiplex PCR; TCRdb holds only in-frame clones, not every one. The repertoire has about 380,000 clones, 95% to 97% of them found once; the top ten carry around 0.29%. Material for sequencing was memory CD8+ T cells sorted from blood. The subset denotes: CD45RO+ cells pooled with CCR7-negative TemRA cells. The receptors were gathered from a man younger than 45 in good health.

The chain employs TRBV5-6 and TRBJ2-7, with unresolved D. The CDR3 extends over 16 amino acids. Trimming removed 3 bases from V and 0 bases from J, with 16 bases in between. CDR1 and CDR2 from the germline V gene are SGHDT and YYEEEE. CDR3 in DNA: TGTGCCAGCAGCTCCCAGGATGGGCTCAGCTCCTACGAGCAGTACTTC. Protein sequence: CASSSQDGLSSYEQYF.

The gene calls are TRBV5-4 and TRBJ1-1; D gene ambiguous. Germline V gene data show CDR1 as SGHNT and CDR2 as YYREEE (reference sequence). The CDR3 has 15 amino acids. Trimming pared 4 bases from V and 0 bases from J, leaving 13 bases between. This CDR3 is CASSDPTTMNTEAFF. CDR3 sequence (DNA): TGTGCCAGCAGCGACCCTACAACAATGAACACTGAAGCTTTCTTT.

The chain joins TRBV28 to TRBJ2-7; D assignment may be TRBD1 or TRBD2 (5 bases each). Germline assignment: CDR1 MDHEN and CDR2 SYDVKM. The CDR3 sequence is 16 residues long. V was pared by 2 bases and J by 3 bases, with 17 bases between. CDR3 DNA: TGTGCCAGCAGTTTACGTCCAGGGAGAGGCTTCTACGAGCAGTACTTC. Encoded protein: CASSLRPGRGFYEQYF.

The count of this clone is one. The V call is TRBV5-4, the J call TRBJ2-5; D ambiguous. This CDR3 is built from 13 residues. CDR1 and CDR2 from the germline V gene are SGHNT and YYREEE (reference sequence). Trimming took off 0 bases at V and 1 base at J, with 4 bases between the two ends. The CDR3 here is CASSLESQETQYF. The CDR3 DNA sequence: TGTGCCAGCAGCTTGGAAAGCCAAGAGACCCAGTACTTC. Looking up the rest from reference TRBV5-4 and TRBJ2-5 gives the full variable domain: ETGVTQSPTHLIKTRGQQVTLRCSSQSGHNTVSWYQQALGQGPQFIFQYYREEENGRGNFPPRFSGLQFPNYSSELNVNALELDDSALYLCASSLESQETQYFGPGTRLLVL.

The V and J genes are TRBV13 and TRBJ2-7, with 9 bases matching TRBD2. The germline V gene has CDR1 PRHDT and CDR2 FYEKMQ (reference sequence). The CDR3 loop spans 16 amino acids. V shed 5 bases and J 5 bases; nucleotides not matched to a gene: 13. CDR3 bases: TGTGCCAGCAGCGGAAGAGGTCGGACTAGCGACAACGAGCAGTACTTC. It translates to CASSGRGRTSDNEQYF.

The rearrangement uses TRBV6-1 and TRBJ2-7; D perhaps matches TRBD1 (6 bases). V lost 6 bases to trimming and J lost 0 bases, with 9 bases between them. CDR1 is MNHNS and CDR2 is SASEGT in the germline V gene. The CDR3 spans 13 residues. CDR3 residues: CASSRDNSYEQYF. The CDR3 bases are TGTGCCAGCAGCCGGGACAACTCCTACGAGCAGTACTTC.

The chain carries TRBV11-2 and TRBJ2-1; unclear D gene. Germline V gene lookup returns CDR1 SGHAT and CDR2 FQNNGV. The CDR3 contains 15 residues. Trimming cost V 5 bases and J 2 bases, with 13 bases left between them. CDR3 nucleotides: TGTGCCAGCAGCCCTGCTCAGTATGCCTACAATGAGCAGTTCTTC. As protein: CASSPAQYAYNEQFF.

This chain connects TRBV27 to TRBJ2-5; 9 nucleotides agree with TRBD1. V gave up 6 bases and J gave up 4 bases; unmatched junction bases: 9. The V gene's germline CDR1 is MNHEY and CDR2 SMNVEV (reference sequence). The CDR3 covers 15 residues. The CDR3 DNA reads TGTGCCAGCAGAGAAGCACAGGGGGCCGGAGAGACCCAGTACTTC. Protein sequence: CASREAQGAGETQYF.

V usage is TRBV28 and J usage is TRBJ1-4; 10 bases agree with TRBD1. The V and J ends lost 5 bases and 8 bases, in that order; junction bases with no gene match: 8. Germline V gene sequence: CDR1 MDHEN, CDR2 SYDVKM. The CDR3 extends over 15 amino acids. The CDR3 spells CASSPRDRGYEKLFF. CDR3 nucleotides: TGTGCCAGCAGTCCCAGGGACAGGGGATACGAAAAACTGTTTTTT.

V is TRBV15 and J is TRBJ2-1; tentative D call: TRBD1 (6 bases). V was clipped by 2 bases and J by 5 bases, with 10 bases between them. In germline, CDR1 is LNHNV, CDR2 YYDKDF (reference sequence). The CDR3 has 14 residues. The CDR3 here is CATSRWQGNNEQFF. The DNA of the CDR3 is TGTGCCACCAGCAGATGGCAGGGGAACAATGAGCAGTTCTTC.

This clone has just one count. This chain uses TRBV19 with TRBJ1-1, with D possibly being TRBD1 (6 bases). Germline assignment: CDR1 LNHDA and CDR2 SQIVND (reference sequence). Trimming removed 5 bases from V and 1 base from J, with 11 bases in between. The CDR3 is 14 residues long. In DNA form, the CDR3 reads TGTGCCAGTAGTTTCGGACAGAGGAACACTGAAGCTTTCTTT. Residues: CASSFGQRNTEAFF.